This T cell receptor beta chain was sequenced in a study of blood T cell repertoires in COVID-19. V lost 3 bases and J lost 7; bases outside the gene matches: 9. The CDR3 is 14 residues long. From germline, CDR1 is MNHEY and CDR2 SMNVEV (reference sequence). TCRdb's copy holds only in-frame clones and misses some; the assay was immunoSEQ multiplex PCR. This table holds roughly 360,000 clones, approximately 88% found once. Living in about two dozen US areas, the participants were between 18 and 89 years of age. The chain recombines TRBV27 with TRBJ2-7; 7 nucleotides align to TRBD1. The clonotype originates from a woman aged 25 to 39 with acute COVID-19. What was sequenced was PBMCs or T cells enriched from blood (not recorded which). In DNA form, the CDR3 reads TGTGCCAGCAGTTTTCACCGACAGGGCGGGGAGCAGTACTTC. It specifies CASSFHRQGGEQYF.